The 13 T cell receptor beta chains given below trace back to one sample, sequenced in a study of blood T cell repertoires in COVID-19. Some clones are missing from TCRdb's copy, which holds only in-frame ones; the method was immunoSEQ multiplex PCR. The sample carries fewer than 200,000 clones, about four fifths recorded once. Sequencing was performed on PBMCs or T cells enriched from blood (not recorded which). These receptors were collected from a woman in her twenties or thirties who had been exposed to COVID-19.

The CDR3 nucleotides read TGTGCCAGCAGCTTGGGAGGGGGCTCTGGCTACACCTTC. Translating it yields CASSLGGGSGYTF. The rearrangement links TRBV5-6 to TRBJ1-2; 7 positions agree with TRBD1. Germline CDR1 SGHDT, CDR2 YYEEEE. Trimming cost V 0 bases and J 7 bases; bases outside gene matches: 3. The CDR3 length is 13 residues.

The CDR3 protein is CAISEDRDYGYTF. DNA of the CDR3: TGTGCCATCAGTGAGGACAGGGACTATGGCTACACCTTC. The rearrangement joins TRBV10-3 to TRBJ1-2; TRBD1 agrees at 7 bases. V was pared by 2 bases and J by 3 bases, with 0 bases of the junction left unmatched. The germline V gene has CDR1 ENHRY and CDR2 SYGVKD. CDR3 length: 13 amino acids.

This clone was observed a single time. The CDR3 DNA is TGTGCCAGCAGTATATACACTGAAGCTTTCTTT. Its protein product is CASSIYTEAFF. V gene TRBV2 combines with J gene TRBJ1-1, with D unclear. V was clipped by 5 bases and J by 3 bases, with 4 bases between them. This CDR3 is built from 11 residues. Germline V gene data show CDR1 as SNHLY and CDR2 as FYNNEI.

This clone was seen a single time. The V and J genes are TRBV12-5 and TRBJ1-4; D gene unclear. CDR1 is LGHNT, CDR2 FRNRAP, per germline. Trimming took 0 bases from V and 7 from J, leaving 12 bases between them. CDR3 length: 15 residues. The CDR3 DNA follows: TGTGCTAGTGGTTTGGTACACCCTTCCTTTGAAAAACTGTTTTTT. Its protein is CASGLVHPSFEKLFF.

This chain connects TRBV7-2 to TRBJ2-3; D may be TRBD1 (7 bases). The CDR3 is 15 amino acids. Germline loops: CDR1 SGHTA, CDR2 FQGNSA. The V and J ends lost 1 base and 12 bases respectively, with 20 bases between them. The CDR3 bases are TGTGCCAGCAGCTTAGACCCCGGGGAGGACAGGACCCAGTATTTT. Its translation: CASSLDPGEDRTQYF.

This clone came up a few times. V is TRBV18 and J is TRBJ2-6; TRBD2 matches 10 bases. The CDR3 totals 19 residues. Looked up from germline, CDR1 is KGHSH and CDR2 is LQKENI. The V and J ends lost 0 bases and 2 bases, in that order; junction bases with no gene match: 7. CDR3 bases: TGTGCCAGCTCACCACCCCTAGCGGGGGCTCCCCCTGGGGCCAACGTCCTGACTTTC. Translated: CASSPPLAGAPPGANVLTF. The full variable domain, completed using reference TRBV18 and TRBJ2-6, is NAGVMQNPRHLVRRRGQEARLRCSPMKGHSHVYWYRQLPEEGLKFMVYLQKENIIDESGMPKERFSAEFPKEGPSILRIQQVVRGDSAAYFCASSPPLAGAPPGANVLTFGAGSRLTVL.

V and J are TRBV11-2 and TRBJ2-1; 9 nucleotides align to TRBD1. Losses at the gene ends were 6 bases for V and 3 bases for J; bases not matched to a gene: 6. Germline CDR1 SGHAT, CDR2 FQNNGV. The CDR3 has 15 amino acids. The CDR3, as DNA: TGTGCCAGCAGTCCCCGACAGGGGGTCTACAATGAGCAGTTCTTC. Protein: CASSPRQGVYNEQFF.

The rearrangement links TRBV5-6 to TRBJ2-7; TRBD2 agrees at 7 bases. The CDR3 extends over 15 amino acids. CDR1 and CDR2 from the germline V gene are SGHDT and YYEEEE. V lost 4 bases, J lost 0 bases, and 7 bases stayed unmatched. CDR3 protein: CASSRGEVNSYEQYF. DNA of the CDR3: TGTGCCAGCAGCCGGGGGGAGGTCAACTCCTACGAGCAGTACTTC.

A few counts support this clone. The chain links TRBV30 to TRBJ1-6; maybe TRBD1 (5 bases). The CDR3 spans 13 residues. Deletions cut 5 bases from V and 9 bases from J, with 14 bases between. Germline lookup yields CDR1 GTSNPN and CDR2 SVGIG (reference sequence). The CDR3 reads CAWGRTLGSPLHF. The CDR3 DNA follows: TGTGCCTGGGGTCGGACATTAGGTTCACCCCTCCACTTT.

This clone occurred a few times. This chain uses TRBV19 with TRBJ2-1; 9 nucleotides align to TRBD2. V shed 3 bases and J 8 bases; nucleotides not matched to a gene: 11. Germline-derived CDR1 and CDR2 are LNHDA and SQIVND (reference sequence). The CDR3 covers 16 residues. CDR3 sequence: CASSMRLGGGADEQFF. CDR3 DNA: TGTGCCAGTAGTATGCGTCTAGGCGGGGGGGCGGATGAGCAGTTCTTC.

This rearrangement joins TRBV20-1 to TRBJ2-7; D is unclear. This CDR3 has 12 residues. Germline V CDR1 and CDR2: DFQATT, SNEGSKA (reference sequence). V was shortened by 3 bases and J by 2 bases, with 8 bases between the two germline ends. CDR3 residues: CSASGPAYEQYF. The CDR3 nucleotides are TGCAGTGCTAGTGGGCCCGCCTACGAGCAGTACTTC.

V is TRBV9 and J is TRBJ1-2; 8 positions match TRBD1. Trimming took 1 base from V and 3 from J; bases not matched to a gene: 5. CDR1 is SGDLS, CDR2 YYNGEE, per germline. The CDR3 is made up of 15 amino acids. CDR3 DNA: TGTGCCAGCAGCGTACAGGGGGCGGCTGACTATGGCTACACCTTC. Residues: CASSVQGAADYGYTF.

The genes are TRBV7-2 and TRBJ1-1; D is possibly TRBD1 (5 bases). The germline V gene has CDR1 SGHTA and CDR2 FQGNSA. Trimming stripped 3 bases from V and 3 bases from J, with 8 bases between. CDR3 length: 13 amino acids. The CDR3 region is CASSFGGDTEAFF. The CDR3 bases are TGTGCCAGCAGCTTTGGGGGGGACACTGAAGCTTTCTTT. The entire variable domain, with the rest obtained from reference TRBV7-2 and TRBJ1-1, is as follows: GAGVSQSPSNKVTEKGKDVELRCDPISGHTALYWYRQSLGQGLEFLIYFQGNSAPDKSGLPSDRFSAERTGGSVSTLTIQRTQQEDSAVYLCASSFGGDTEAFFGQGTRLTVV.